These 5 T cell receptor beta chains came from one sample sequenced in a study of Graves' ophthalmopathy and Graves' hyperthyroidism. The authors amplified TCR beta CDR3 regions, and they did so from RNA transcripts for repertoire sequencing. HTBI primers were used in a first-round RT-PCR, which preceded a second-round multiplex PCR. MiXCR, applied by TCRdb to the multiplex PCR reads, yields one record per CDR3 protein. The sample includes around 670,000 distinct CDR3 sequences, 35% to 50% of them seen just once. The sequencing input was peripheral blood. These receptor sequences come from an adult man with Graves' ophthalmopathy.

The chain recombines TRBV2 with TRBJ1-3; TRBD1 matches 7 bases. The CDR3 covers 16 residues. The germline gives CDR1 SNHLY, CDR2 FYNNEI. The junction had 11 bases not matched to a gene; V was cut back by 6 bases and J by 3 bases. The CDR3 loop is CASRDHRGRVGNTIYF. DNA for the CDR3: TGTGCCAGCAGAGACCACAGGGGACGGGTTGGAAACACCATATATTTT.

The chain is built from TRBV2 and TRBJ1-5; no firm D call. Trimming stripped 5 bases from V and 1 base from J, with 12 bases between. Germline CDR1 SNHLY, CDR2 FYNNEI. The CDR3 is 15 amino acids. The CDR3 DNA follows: TGTGCCAGCAGTCCCCGTGAAATGAGCAATCAGCCCCAGCATTTT. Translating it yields CASSPREMSNQPQHF.

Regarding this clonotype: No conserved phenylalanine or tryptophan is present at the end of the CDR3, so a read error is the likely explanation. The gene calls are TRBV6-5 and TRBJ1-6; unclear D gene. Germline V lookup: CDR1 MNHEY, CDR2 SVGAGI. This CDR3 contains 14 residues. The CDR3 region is CAISYSASNSPLHL. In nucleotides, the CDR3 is TGTGCCATCAGTTACTCGGCCAGTAATTCACCCCTCCACCTT.

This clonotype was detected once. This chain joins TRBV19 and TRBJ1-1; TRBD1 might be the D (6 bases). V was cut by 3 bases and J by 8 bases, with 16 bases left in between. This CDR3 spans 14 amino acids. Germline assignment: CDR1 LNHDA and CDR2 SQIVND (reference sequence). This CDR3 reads CASSIGSGAPEAFF. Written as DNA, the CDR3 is TGTGCCAGTAGTATTGGGTCAGGGGCTCCCGAAGCTTTCTTT.

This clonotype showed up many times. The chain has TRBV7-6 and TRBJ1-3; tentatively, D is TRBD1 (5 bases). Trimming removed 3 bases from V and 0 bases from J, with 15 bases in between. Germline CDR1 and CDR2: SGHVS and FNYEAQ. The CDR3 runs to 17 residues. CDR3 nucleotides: TGTGCCAGCAGCTTGGGTCAGGGAGGACGCTCTGGAAACACCATATATTTT. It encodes CASSLGQGGRSGNTIYF.